This T cell receptor beta chain originates from a study of human T cells and chemical hapten exposure. The table lists this clonotype with a few counts. TCRdb re-called the RACE reads with MiXCR, one entry per CDR3 protein. This table has over 100,000 distinct CDR3 sequences, over 9% appearing once. The sample's time point: patch test 3, about 24 weeks after DPC sensitization. Treatment denoted: therapeutic diphenylcyclopropenone sensitization with weekly scalp DPC. The V end lost 8 bases, the J end lost 1 base, and 16 bases lay between the germline ends. The CDR3 consists of 14 residues. Germline V gene data show CDR1 as SQVTM and CDR2 as ANQGSEA.

The rearrangement uses TRBV29-1 and TRBJ2-3; no clear D. This material consisted of whole blood, taken in connection with sensitization to the hapten diphenylcyclopropenone (DPC). This receptor was taken from a woman between 45 and 65 years old with alopecia areata. Some clones in this sample may be carry-over from other donors' samples. DNA for the CDR3: TGCAGCATCCCGCTGCTCCACCGCACAGATACGCAGTATTTT. Its translation: CSIPLLHRTDTQYF.